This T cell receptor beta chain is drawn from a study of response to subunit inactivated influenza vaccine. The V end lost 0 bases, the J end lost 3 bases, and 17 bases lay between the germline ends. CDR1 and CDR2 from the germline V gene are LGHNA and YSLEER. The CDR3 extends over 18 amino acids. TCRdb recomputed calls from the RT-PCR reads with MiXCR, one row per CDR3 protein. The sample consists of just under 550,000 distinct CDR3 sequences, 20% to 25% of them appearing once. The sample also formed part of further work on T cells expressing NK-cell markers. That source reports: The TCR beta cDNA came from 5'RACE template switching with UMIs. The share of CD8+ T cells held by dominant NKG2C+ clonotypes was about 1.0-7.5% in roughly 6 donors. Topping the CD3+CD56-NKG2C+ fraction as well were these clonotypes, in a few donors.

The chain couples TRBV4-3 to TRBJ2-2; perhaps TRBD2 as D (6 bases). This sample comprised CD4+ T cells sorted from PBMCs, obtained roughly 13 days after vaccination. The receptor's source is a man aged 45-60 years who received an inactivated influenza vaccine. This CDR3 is CASSQEPGTRLYTGELFF. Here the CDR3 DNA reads TGCGCCAGCAGCCAAGAACCGGGGACTCGTCTTTACACCGGGGAGCTGTTTTTT.